This TCR beta chain was sequenced in a study of shared clonotypes between healthy human individuals. Study-level results: Read depth was anticipated to influence clonotype sharing among donors.

Unsorted samples drew genomic DNA from some 82 million PBMCs. This CDR3 has 11 amino acids. Trimming pared 6 bases from V and 6 bases from J, leaving 9 bases between. Germline-derived CDR1 and CDR2 are DFQATT and SNEGSKA (reference sequence). Notes on this clone: Its antigen is unidentified. This sample includes further DNA sequences coding for the same CDR3.

At the deep level, the assay was run. Libraries were prepared by immunoSEQ multiplex PCR; TCRdb keeps only in-frame clonotypes and omits some of them. Here the sample spans 400,000 to 600,000 clones, 75% to 80% being singletons. Sequencing was performed on PBMCs. The chain recombines TRBV20-1 with TRBJ2-1; the D gene is possibly TRBD2 (5 bases). The receptor was derived from a woman aged 40 to 49 in good health. Some clones in this sample may be carry-over from other donors' samples. CDR3 in amino acids: CSAILVNEQFF. The CDR3 DNA reads TGCAGTGCCATACTAGTCAATGAGCAGTTCTTC.